Listed here is a single T cell receptor beta chain. Its cognate antigen is unknown. The germline V and J ends were trimmed by 3 bases and 0 bases, with 9 bases remaining between them. Germline CDR1 and CDR2: SNHLY and FYNNEI. This CDR3 has 15 residues. The data stem from a study of T cells in Graves' hyperthyroidism and ophthalmopathy. Study-wide results and limits: Model predictions of ophthalmopathy came a median 6.5 months before onset.

TCR beta CDR3 region amplification was performed from RNA transcripts. Researchers ran a first-round RT-PCR on the TCR CDR3 using the HTBI primer set. TCRdb called the multiplex PCR reads again in MiXCR, with one record for every CDR3 protein. The sample shows about 270,000 distinct CDR3 sequences, 25% to 30% of them seen only once. The clonotype originates from a man aged 40-55 years with Graves' hyperthyroidism that later progressed to Graves' ophthalmopathy. V usage is TRBV2 and J usage is TRBJ1-3, with unresolved D. Sample: blood. CDR3 in amino acids: CASSETLRSGNTIYF. The DNA of the CDR3 is TGTGCCAGCAGTGAGACTCTCCGCTCTGGAAACACCATATATTTT.